This entry concerns a single T cell receptor (beta chain). This sample is part of a study of CD8+ T cells in alopecia areata. The junction had 4 bases not matched to a gene; V was cut back by 2 bases and J by 6 bases. The CDR3 totals 14 residues. Looked up from germline, CDR1 is MNHEY and CDR2 is SVGAGI. The authors extracted RNA and reverse transcribed it into cDNA as the sequencing template. Libraries were prepared by immunoSEQ multiplex PCR; TCRdb keeps only in-frame clonotypes and omits some of them. The sample has some 200,000 clones, 60% seen once. Treatment indicated: oral pan-JAK inhibitor, 5-10 mg twice daily. Alopecia areata patients provided lesional scalp punch biopsies and peripheral blood, both collected for the study.

This chain connects TRBV6-5 to TRBJ2-7; the match to TRBD2 covers 10 bases. This sequence was found in a human donor with alopecia areata. This specimen consisted of CD4+ T cells sorted from blood, obtained at week 4, from a patient treated with tofacitinib. The CDR3 reads CASSYGPSGGEQYF. The CDR3, as DNA: TGTGCCAGCAGTTACGGGCCTAGCGGGGGCGAGCAGTACTTC.